This T cell receptor beta chain is drawn from a study of blood T cells in healthy people across ages. Broader study findings: TCR beta diversity per million T cells fell roughly linearly with age. PBMCs were not sorted, which prevented a conclusive comparison of naive versus antigen-experienced cells.

This clonotype was seen a few times. Its matching antigen is unknown. PCR was performed a second time for about 7 to 11 cycles using a sample-barcoded 5' primer and a J-beta primer mix. In TCRdb, the 5' RACE reads were re-called with MiXCR into one record per CDR3 protein. The table lists some 1.4 million distinct CDR3 sequences, approximately 40% of them singletons, with 7% to 9.5% in the top ten. Healthy Caucasian individuals from Russia aged about 6 to 90 were enrolled as donors. Sequenced: blood. This receptor was identified in a woman between 18 and 29 years old in good health.

Written as DNA, the CDR3 is TGTGCCAGCAGTTTTTCACAGGGCCCTTACGAGCAGTACTTC. Amino acids: CASSFSQGPYEQYF. This chain connects TRBV28 to TRBJ2-7; the D gene is possibly TRBD1 (6 bases). Germline CDR1 is MDHEN and CDR2 is SYDVKM. This CDR3 is 14 amino acids long. V was trimmed by 3 bases and J by 4 bases, leaving 13 bases between them.